A selection of T cell receptor beta chains follows, all from one sample in a study of blood T cell repertoires in COVID-19. Method: immunoSEQ multiplex PCR; TCRdb's copy keeps in-frame clones and lacks some. There are roughly 440,000 clones in the sample; approximately 89% occur only once, and roughly an eighth lies in the top ten. The source material was peripheral blood. Every receptor here comes from a woman between 50 and 59 years old with COVID-19, enrolled during active disease. Each CDR3 is given with its conserved first and last residue. D genes are given only for firm matches. Size is stated for part of the rows, as once, few or many counts, or as a class when the clone is expanded.

>-|TRBJ1-4|TRBV6-5|TRBD1
CASSLSGGENEKLFF
TGTGCCAGCAGCCTCTCAGGGGGAGAAAATGAAAAACTGTTTTTT
>once|TRBJ1-1|TRBV30|TRBD1
CAWSSGGHTEAFF
TGTGCCTGGAGTTCAGGGGGCCACACTGAAGCTTTCTTT
>-|TRBJ2-3|TRBV11-2|-
CASSSGDAQYF
TGTGCCAGCAGCTCAGGGGATGCGCAGTATTTT
>-|TRBJ1-2|TRBV6-5|-
CASSFDTVSGGYTF
TGTGCCAGCAGTTTTGACACGGTCTCAGGAGGCTACACCTTC
>-|TRBJ1-4|TRBV5-1|-
CASSPQGLSNEKLFF
TGCGCCAGCAGCCCGCAGGGTCTATCTAATGAAAAACTGTTTTTT
>few|TRBJ1-4|TRBV19|TRBD1
CASRPEGAGEKLFF
TGTGCCAGCCGACCCGAGGGGGCGGGTGAAAAACTGTTTTTT
>-|TRBJ1-4|TRBV18|-
CASSPAREPNEKLFF
TGTGCCAGCTCACCAGCGAGGGAACCTAATGAAAAACTGTTTTTT
>-|TRBJ1-2|TRBV3-1/TRBV3-2|-
CASSQDVGGAYGYTF
TGTGCCAGCAGCCAAGATGTTGGGGGGGCCTATGGCTACACCTTC
>-|TRBJ1-2|TRBV6-5|-
CASIESGAPNYGYTF
TGTGCCAGCATAGAGAGTGGGGCCCCTAACTATGGCTACACCTTC
>few|TRBJ1-4|TRBV27|-
CASSAGRLLFF
TGTGCCAGCAGTGCGGGGAGGCTGCTGTTTTTT
>-|TRBJ1-2|TRBV5-1|-
CASSQWNRTNYGYTF
TGCGCCAGCAGCCAATGGAACAGAACTAACTATGGCTACACCTTC
>-|TRBJ2-6|TRBV27|TRBD1
CASVGQARANVLTF
TGTGCCAGCGTTGGACAGGCCCGAGCCAACGTCCTGACTTTC
>-|TRBJ2-2|TRBV7-3|-
CASSPGANRELFF
TGTGCCAGCAGTCCAGGGGCCAACCGGGAGCTGTTTTTT
>-|TRBJ2-1|TRBV12-3/TRBV12-4|-
CASSLGRWNEQFF
TGTGCCAGCAGTTTAGGCAGATGGAATGAGCAGTTCTTC
>-|TRBJ2-2|TRBV5-1|-
CASSLFPGAHTGELFF
TGCGCCAGCAGCTTGTTTCCAGGGGCACACACCGGGGAGCTGTTTTTT
>-|TRBJ2-7|TRBV7-9|TRBD2
CASSPIAGSSYEQYF
TGTGCCAGCAGCCCCATAGCGGGGAGCTCCTACGAGCAGTACTTC
>-|TRBJ1-1|TRBV11-2|TRBD1
CASSSGTGRTEAFF
TGTGCCAGCAGCTCAGGGACAGGGAGGACTGAAGCTTTCTTT
>-|TRBJ1-5|TRBV6-5|-
CASINTGGGKGPQHF
TGTGCCAGCATTAACACCGGAGGAGGGAAGGGGCCCCAGCATTTT
>-|TRBJ2-3|TRBV11-2|-
CASSLNAYSDTQYF
TGTGCCAGCAGCTTAAATGCCTACTCAGATACGCAGTATTTT
>-|TRBJ1-1|TRBV6-6|TRBD1
CASSSDRGGTEAFF
TGTGCCAGCAGTTCCGACAGGGGTGGCACTGAAGCTTTCTTT
>-|TRBJ1-1|TRBV11-2|-
CASSYETEAFF
TGTGCCAGCAGCTACGAGACTGAAGCTTTCTTT
>-|TRBJ2-5|TRBV5-6|-
CASIRRGRETQYF
TGTGCCAGCATTAGGAGGGGCCGAGAGACCCAGTACTTC
>-|TRBJ2-3|TRBV11-3|-
CASSRGGPSTDTQYF
TGTGCCAGCAGCCGCGGGGGCCCGAGCACAGATACGCAGTATTTT
>-|TRBJ2-7|TRBV5-1|TRBD1
CASSPQGGTGGSYEQYF
TGCGCCAGCAGCCCTCAAGGAGGGACAGGGGGCTCCTACGAGCAGTACTTC
>-|TRBJ1-4|TRBV5-6|TRBD1
CASSPDRGKGNEKLFF
TGTGCCAGCAGCCCTGACAGGGGAAAGGGTAATGAAAAACTGTTTTTT
>-|TRBJ1-1|TRBV5-6|-
CASSPDWVRRSTEAFF
TGTGCCAGCAGCCCGGATTGGGTACGAAGGAGTACTGAAGCTTTCTTT
>-|TRBJ1-1|TRBV5-1|-
CASTPTLNTEAFF
TGCGCCAGCACTCCTACCTTAAACACTGAAGCTTTCTTT
>-|TRBJ1-2|TRBV6-5|-
CASSRTNNYGYTF
TGTGCCAGCAGTAGGACAAACAACTATGGCTACACCTTC
>-|TRBJ1-3|TRBV15|-
CATELSGNTIYF
TGTGCCACCGAGCTTTCAGGAAACACCATATATTTT
>-|TRBJ1-4|TRBV29-1|TRBD1
CSVGTGGRTNEKLFF
TGCAGCGTCGGGACAGGGGGTCGAACTAATGAAAAACTGTTTTTT
>-|TRBJ1-2|TRBV4-2|-
CASSHDDSFYGYTF
TGTGCCAGCAGCCACGACGACAGCTTCTATGGCTACACCTTC